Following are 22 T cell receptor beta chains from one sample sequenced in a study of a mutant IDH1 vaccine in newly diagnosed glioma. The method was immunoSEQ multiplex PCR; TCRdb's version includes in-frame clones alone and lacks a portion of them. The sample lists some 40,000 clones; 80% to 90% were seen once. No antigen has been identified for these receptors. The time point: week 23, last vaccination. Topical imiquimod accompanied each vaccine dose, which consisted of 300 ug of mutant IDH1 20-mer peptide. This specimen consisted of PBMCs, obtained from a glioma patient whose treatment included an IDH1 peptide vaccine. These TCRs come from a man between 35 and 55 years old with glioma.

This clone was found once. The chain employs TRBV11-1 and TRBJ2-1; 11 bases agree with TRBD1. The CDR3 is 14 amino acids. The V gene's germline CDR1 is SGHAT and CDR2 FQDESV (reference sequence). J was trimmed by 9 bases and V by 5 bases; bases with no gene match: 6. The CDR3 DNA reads TGTGCCAGCAGCGGCGGACAGGGGGCCAGTGAGCAGTTCTTC. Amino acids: CASSGGQGASEQFF.

CDR3 sequence: CASSLAAVWTDTQYF. Written as DNA, the CDR3 is TGTGCCAGCAGCTTAGCGGCCGTCTGGACAGATACGCAGTATTTT. This chain uses TRBV11-2 with TRBJ2-3; D unresolved. The V end lost 1 base, the J end lost 3 bases, and 11 bases lay between the germline ends. CDR1 and CDR2 from the germline V gene are SGHAT and FQNNGV. The CDR3 totals 15 residues.

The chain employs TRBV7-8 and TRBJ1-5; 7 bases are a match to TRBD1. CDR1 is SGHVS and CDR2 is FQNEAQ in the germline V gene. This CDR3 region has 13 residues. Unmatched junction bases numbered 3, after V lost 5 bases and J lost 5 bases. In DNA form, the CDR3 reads TGTGCCAGCAGCCTAGACAGGGATCAGCCCCAGCATTTT. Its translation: CASSLDRDQPQHF.

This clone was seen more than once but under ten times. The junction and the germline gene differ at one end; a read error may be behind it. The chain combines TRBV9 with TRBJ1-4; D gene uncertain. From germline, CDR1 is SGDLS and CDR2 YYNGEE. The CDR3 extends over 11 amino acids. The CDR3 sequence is CASSANVGQPF. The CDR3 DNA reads TGTGCCAGCAGCGCCAACGTCGGGCAACCTTTT.

CDR3 sequence: CASSYSGQGGVRTEAFF. CDR3 in DNA: TGTGCCAGCAGCTACTCGGGACAGGGAGGGGTCAGGACTGAAGCTTTCTTT. This chain links TRBV5-5 with TRBJ1-1, with 9 positions matching TRBD1. The V gene's germline CDR1 is SGHKS and CDR2 YYEKEE (reference sequence). V was pared by 3 bases and J by 5 bases, with 14 bases of the junction left unmatched. This CDR3 region has 17 residues.

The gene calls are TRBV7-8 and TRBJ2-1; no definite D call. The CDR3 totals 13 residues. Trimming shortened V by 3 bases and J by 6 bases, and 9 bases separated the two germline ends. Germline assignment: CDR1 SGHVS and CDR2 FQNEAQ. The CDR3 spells CASSFRIANEQFF. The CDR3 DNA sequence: TGTGCCAGCAGCTTTAGAATAGCCAATGAGCAGTTCTTC. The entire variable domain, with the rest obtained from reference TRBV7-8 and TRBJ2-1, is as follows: GAGVSQSPRYKVAKRGQDVALRCDPISGHVSLFWYQQALGQGPEFLTYFQNEAQLDKSGLPSDRFFAERPEGSVSTLKIQRTQQEDSAVYLCASSFRIANEQFFGPGTRLTVL.

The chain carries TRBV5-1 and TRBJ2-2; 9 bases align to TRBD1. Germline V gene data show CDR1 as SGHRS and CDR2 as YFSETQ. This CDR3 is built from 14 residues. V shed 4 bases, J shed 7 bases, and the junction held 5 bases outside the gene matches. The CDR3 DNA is TGCGCCAGCAGCACACAGGGGGCCAGCGGGGAGCTGTTTTTT. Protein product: CASSTQGASGELFF.

Here the CDR3 reads CASSPGKGPSYEQYF. CDR3 nucleotides: TGTGCCAGCTCACCAGGAAAGGGGCCCTCCTACGAGCAGTACTTC. The V gene is TRBV18, the J gene TRBJ2-7, with D perhaps matching TRBD1 (5 bases). Germline assignment: CDR1 KGHSH and CDR2 LQKENI. V lost 2 bases to trimming and J lost 0 bases, with 11 bases between them. This CDR3 is built from 15 residues.

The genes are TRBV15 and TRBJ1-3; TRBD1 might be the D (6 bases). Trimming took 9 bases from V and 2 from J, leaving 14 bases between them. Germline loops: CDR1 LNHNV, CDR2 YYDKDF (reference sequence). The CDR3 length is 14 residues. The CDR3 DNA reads TGTGCCACTTCTCCAGGGGTAGCTGGAAACACCATATATTTT. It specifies CATSPGVAGNTIYF.

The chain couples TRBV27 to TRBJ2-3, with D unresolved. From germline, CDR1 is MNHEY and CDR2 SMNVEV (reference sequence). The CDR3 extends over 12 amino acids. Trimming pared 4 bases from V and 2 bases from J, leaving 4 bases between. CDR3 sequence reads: CASSSVTDTQYF. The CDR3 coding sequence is TGTGCCAGCAGTTCTGTCACAGATACGCAGTATTTT.

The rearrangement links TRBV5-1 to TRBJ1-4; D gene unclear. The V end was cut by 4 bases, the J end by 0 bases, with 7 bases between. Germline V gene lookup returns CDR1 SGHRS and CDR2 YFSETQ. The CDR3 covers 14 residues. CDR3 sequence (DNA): TGCGCCAGCAGCCGGGAGGCAACTAATGAAAAACTGTTTTTT. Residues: CASSREATNEKLFF.

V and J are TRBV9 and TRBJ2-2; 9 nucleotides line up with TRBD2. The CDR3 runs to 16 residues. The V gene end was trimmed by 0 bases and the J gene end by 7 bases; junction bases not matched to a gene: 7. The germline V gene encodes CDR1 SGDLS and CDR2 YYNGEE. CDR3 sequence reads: CASSVAASGDHGELFF. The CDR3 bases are TGTGCCAGCAGCGTAGCCGCTAGCGGGGACCACGGGGAGCTGTTTTTT.

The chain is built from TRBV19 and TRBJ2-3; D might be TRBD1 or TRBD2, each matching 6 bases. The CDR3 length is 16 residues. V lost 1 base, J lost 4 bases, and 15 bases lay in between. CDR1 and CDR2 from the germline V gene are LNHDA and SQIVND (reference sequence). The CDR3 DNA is TGTGCCAGTAGTATAGGAAGGGGGGATATTTCAGATACGCAGTATTTT. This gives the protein CASSIGRGDISDTQYF.

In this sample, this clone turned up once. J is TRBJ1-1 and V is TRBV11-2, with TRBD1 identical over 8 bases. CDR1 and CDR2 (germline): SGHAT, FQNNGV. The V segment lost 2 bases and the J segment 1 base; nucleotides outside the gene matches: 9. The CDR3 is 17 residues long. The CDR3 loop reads CASSLQGASDWNTEAFF. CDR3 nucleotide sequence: TGTGCCAGCAGCTTACAGGGGGCGAGCGACTGGAACACTGAAGCTTTCTTT.

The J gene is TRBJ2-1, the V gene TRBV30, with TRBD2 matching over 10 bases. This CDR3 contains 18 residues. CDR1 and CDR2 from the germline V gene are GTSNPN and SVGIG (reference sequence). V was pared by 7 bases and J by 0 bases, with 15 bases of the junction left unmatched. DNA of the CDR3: TGTGCCTTGCTTGGAAGGGTTAGCGGGAGGACCTCCTACAATGAGCAGTTCTTC. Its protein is CALLGRVSGRTSYNEQFF.

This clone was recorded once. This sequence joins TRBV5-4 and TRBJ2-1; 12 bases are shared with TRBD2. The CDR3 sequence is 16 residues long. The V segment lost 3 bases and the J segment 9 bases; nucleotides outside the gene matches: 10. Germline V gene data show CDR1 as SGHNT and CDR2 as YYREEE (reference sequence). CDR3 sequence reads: CASSSRLAGELSEQFF. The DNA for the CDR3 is TGTGCCAGCAGCTCCAGACTAGCGGGAGAACTGTCTGAGCAGTTCTTC.

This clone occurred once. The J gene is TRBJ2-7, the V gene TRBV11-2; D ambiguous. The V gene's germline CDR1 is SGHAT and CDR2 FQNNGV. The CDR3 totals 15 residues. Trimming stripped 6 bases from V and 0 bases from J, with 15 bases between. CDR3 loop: CASRPTGPSSYEQYF. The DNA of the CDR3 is TGTGCCAGCAGACCGACGGGCCCAAGCTCCTACGAGCAGTACTTC.

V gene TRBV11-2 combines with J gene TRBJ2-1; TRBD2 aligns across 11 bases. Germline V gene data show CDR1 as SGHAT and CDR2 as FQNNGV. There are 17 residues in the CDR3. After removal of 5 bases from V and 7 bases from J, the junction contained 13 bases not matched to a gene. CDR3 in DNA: TGTGCCAGCAGCCCCGGGTGGGTAGCGGGGGGGCCAAATGAGCAGTTCTTC. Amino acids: CASSPGWVAGGPNEQFF.

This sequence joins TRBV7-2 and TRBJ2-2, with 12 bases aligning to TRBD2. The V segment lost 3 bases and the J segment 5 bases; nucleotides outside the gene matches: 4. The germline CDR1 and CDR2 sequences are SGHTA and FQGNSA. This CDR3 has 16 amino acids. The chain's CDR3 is CASSFLTSGRTGELFF. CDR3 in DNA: TGTGCCAGCAGCTTTCTGACTAGCGGGAGAACCGGGGAGCTGTTTTTT.

The DNA of the CDR3 is TGTGCCAGCAGCCCTTACAGGGGGCTCAGCCAGCCCCAGCATTTT. It specifies CASSPYRGLSQPQHF. The rearrangement links TRBV7-2 to TRBJ1-5; TRBD1 aligns across 9 bases. Germline values: CDR1 SGHTA, CDR2 FQGNSA. There are 15 residues in the CDR3. After removal of 5 bases from V and 7 bases from J, the junction contained 9 bases not matched to a gene.

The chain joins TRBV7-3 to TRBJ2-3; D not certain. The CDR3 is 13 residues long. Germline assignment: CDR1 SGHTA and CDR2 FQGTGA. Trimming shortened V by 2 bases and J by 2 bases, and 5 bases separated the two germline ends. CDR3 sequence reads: CASSLAFTDTQYF. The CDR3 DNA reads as TGTGCCAGCAGCTTAGCCTTCACAGATACGCAGTATTTT.

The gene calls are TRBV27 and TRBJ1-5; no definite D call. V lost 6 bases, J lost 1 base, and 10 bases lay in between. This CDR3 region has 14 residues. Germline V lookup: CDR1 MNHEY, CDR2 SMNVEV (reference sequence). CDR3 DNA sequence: TGTGCCAGCAGCGACTTAGGAAGCAATCAGCCCCAGCATTTT. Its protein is CASSDLGSNQPQHF.